This T cell receptor beta chain originates from a study of OX40 agonist ivuxolimab in advanced cancers. Sequencing was performed with immunoSEQ multiplex PCR; in TCRdb, only in-frame clones are kept and a portion is missing. The data hold tens of thousands of clones, with about 88% observed a single time. As regards this clone: The target antigen is unknown. Different DNA sequences within this sample yield the same CDR3.

Per the germline V gene, CDR1 is MDHEN and CDR2 is SYDVKM. The CDR3 extends over 13 amino acids. The trim removed 4 bases at V and 8 bases at J, leaving 5 bases unmatched. General study findings and limits: The authors did not determine the antigen specificity of the expanded peripheral T cells. Clonal expansion among partial responders at 0.1-3.0 mg/kg ranked near the lowest.

The chain joins TRBV28 to TRBJ1-2; 9 bases are a match to TRBD1. The sequence derives from an adult with an advanced solid tumor such as melanoma, head and neck, liver or kidney cancer. Sample: CD4+ or CD8+ T cells sorted from blood, taken in a trial of the OX40 agonist ivuxolimab. The CDR3 nucleotides are TGTGCCAGCAGTTCAGGACAGGGGTCCGGCTACACCTTC. This encodes CASSSGQGSGYTF.